Each of the 32 T cell receptor beta chains below was sequenced from the same sample in a study of blood T cell repertoires in COVID-19. Method: immunoSEQ multiplex PCR; TCRdb's copy keeps in-frame clones and lacks some. This table holds 260,000 or so clones, 88% found once. The sequencing input was peripheral blood. The receptors stem from a man between 18 and 35 years old with active or convalescent COVID-19.

The chain carries TRBV10-3 and TRBJ2-3; 7 nucleotides align to TRBD2. The CDR3 has 15 amino acids. CDR1 and CDR2 from the germline V gene are ENHRY and SYGVKD. Trimming at V came to 10 bases and at J to 2 bases, leaving 12 bases not matched to a gene. CDR3 amino acids: CASSPSGALTDTQYF. DNA of the CDR3: TGTGCCAGCTCACCGAGCGGGGCCCTCACAGATACGCAGTATTTT.

This clone was seen a handful of times. The CDR3 reads CASSTIDRRGTEAFF. As DNA, the CDR3 is TGTGCCAGCAGCACAATCGACAGAAGGGGCACTGAAGCTTTCTTT. The chain couples TRBV13 to TRBJ1-1; tentatively, D is TRBD1 (5 bases). Deletions cut 5 bases from V and 4 bases from J, with 17 bases between. Germline CDR1 is PRHDT and CDR2 is FYEKMQ (reference sequence). The CDR3 is 15 residues long.

The chain couples TRBV7-2 to TRBJ2-7; no clear D gene. The CDR3 extends over 13 amino acids. CDR1 SGHTA and CDR2 FQGNSA come from the germline V gene. Trimming removed 5 bases from V and 1 base from J, with 9 bases in between. CDR3 in DNA: TGTGCCAGCAGCCCCTCCCTATCCTACGAGCAGTACTTC. Translated, it gives CASSPSLSYEQYF.

The chain's CDR3 is CASSTGTGVDPQHF. The CDR3 DNA follows: TGTGCCAGCAGTACCGGGACAGGGGTTGATCCCCAGCATTTT. The chain carries TRBV2 and TRBJ1-5; TRBD1 matches at 10 bases. The germline V gene has CDR1 SNHLY and CDR2 FYNNEI. J lost 10 bases, V lost 5 bases, and 8 bases had no gene match. There are 14 residues in the CDR3.

This clone occurred many times. The chain joins TRBV7-2 to TRBJ2-1; D gene unclear. The CDR3 length is 17 residues. The V gene lost 4 bases and the J gene lost 1 base, with 17 bases spanning the gap. Germline CDR1 and CDR2: SGHTA and FQGNSA. In DNA, the CDR3 is TGTGCCAGCAGCTCCGGAGTAGACGGAAGATCCTACAATGAGCAGTTCTTC. This sequence encodes CASSSGVDGRSYNEQFF.

The chain combines TRBV18 with TRBJ1-2; D perhaps matches TRBD1 (6 bases). The CDR3 covers 15 residues. CDR1 is KGHSH, CDR2 LQKENI, per germline. The V end lost 0 bases, the J end lost 7 bases, and 15 bases lay between the germline ends. Here the CDR3 reads CASSPPSGGLGGYTF. Written as DNA, the CDR3 is TGTGCCAGCTCACCACCATCGGGGGGCTTGGGTGGCTACACCTTC.

V gene TRBV7-3 combines with J gene TRBJ1-2, with 8 bases matching TRBD1. CDR3 length equals 15 residues. V shed 2 bases and J 2 bases; nucleotides not matched to a gene: 4. Germline CDR1 reads SGHTA; CDR2 reads FQGTGA. The CDR3 protein is CASSLAGQGNYGYTF. The CDR3 coding sequence is TGTGCCAGCAGCTTAGCAGGACAGGGAAACTATGGCTACACCTTC. The variable domain in full, with the rest retrieved from reference TRBV7-3 and TRBJ1-2, is GAGVSQTPSNKVTEKGKYVELRCDPISGHTALYWYRQSLGQGPEFLIYFQGTGAADDSGLPNDRFFAVRPEGSVSTLKIQRTERGDSAVYLCASSLAGQGNYGYTFGSGTRLTVV.

The chain joins TRBV4-1 to TRBJ2-7, with TRBD1 matching 12 bases. V lost 4 bases to trimming and J lost 2 bases; unmatched junction nucleotides: 3. CDR3 size: 15 residues. Germline lookup yields CDR1 MGHRA and CDR2 YSYEKL. This CDR3 is CASSPGQGATYEQYF. CDR3 coding DNA: TGCGCCAGCAGCCCGGGACAGGGGGCCACCTACGAGCAGTACTTC.

The chain carries TRBV2 and TRBJ2-3, with D unclear. Germline V gene data show CDR1 as SNHLY and CDR2 as FYNNEI. The V and J ends lost 2 bases and 3 bases respectively, with 12 bases between them. The CDR3 covers 15 residues. The CDR3 region has the DNA TGTGCCAGCAGTGAACGATCATCAGTGACAGATACGCAGTATTTT. It codes for CASSERSSVTDTQYF.

The genes are TRBV19 and TRBJ2-1; TRBD1 matches at 8 bases. Trimming at V came to 4 bases and at J to 8 bases, leaving 4 bases not matched to a gene. The CDR3 runs 13 residues. Germline values: CDR1 LNHDA, CDR2 SQIVND (reference sequence). The CDR3 loop reads CASSSRGRDEQFF. For the CDR3, the DNA is TGTGCCAGTAGTAGCAGGGGGCGGGATGAGCAGTTCTTC.

The chain combines TRBV7-2 with TRBJ2-1; maybe TRBD2 (6 bases). Germline CDR1 reads SGHTA; CDR2 reads FQGNSA. Trimming pared 5 bases from V and 0 bases from J, leaving 11 bases between. CDR3 length equals 15 residues. The CDR3 sequence is CASSPSGSSYNEQFF. The DNA of the CDR3 is TGTGCCAGCAGCCCCTCCGGGAGCTCCTACAATGAGCAGTTCTTC.

This clone was picked up one time. This chain links TRBV14 with TRBJ1-6, with 8 bases that match TRBD1. Germline V CDR1 and CDR2: SGHDN, FVKESK. This CDR3 comprises 16 residues. V gave up 3 bases and J gave up 12 bases; unmatched junction bases: 13. The CDR3 protein is CASSHTRDRPFEPLHF. CDR3 sequence (DNA): TGTGCCAGCAGCCATACAAGGGACAGGCCATTTGAACCCCTCCACTTT.

The gene calls are TRBV19 and TRBJ1-1, with 7 bases aligning to TRBD1. Germline V gene data show CDR1 as LNHDA and CDR2 as SQIVND (reference sequence). Unmatched junction bases numbered 7, after V lost 6 bases and J lost 9 bases. The length of the CDR3 is 12 residues. CDR3 bases: TGTGCCAGTAGCGACAGGGTACCCAAAGCTTTCTTT. Its translation is CASSDRVPKAFF.

The CDR3 loop is CASSIGTSDYNEQFF. CDR3 nucleotide sequence: TGCGCCAGCAGCATCGGGACTAGCGATTACAATGAGCAGTTCTTC. The gene calls are TRBV5-1 and TRBJ2-1; TRBD2 agrees at 10 bases. The CDR3 runs to 15 residues. Germline trimming cut 4 bases from V and 4 bases from J; bases unmatched to any gene: 5. Germline V gene sequence: CDR1 SGHRS, CDR2 YFSETQ.

The rearrangement links TRBV27 to TRBJ2-7, with TRBD1 matching over 7 bases. CDR1 and CDR2 (germline): MNHEY, SMNVEV (reference sequence). CDR3 length equals 17 residues. With 0 bases clipped from V and 1 base from J, the junction kept 9 bases outside the gene matches. The CDR3 sequence is CASSLSSYRDRSYEQYF. CDR3 DNA: TGTGCCAGCAGTTTATCATCATACCGGGACAGATCCTACGAGCAGTACTTC.

This rearrangement joins TRBV6-2 or TRBV6-3 to TRBJ1-1; D gene ambiguous. Germline V gene data show CDR1 as MNHEY and CDR2 as SVGEGT. CDR3 length equals 13 residues. Trimming removed 6 bases from V and 1 base from J, with 9 bases in between. The CDR3, as DNA: TGTGCCAGCAGCATGCGAGAGAACACTGAAGCTTTCTTT. Its translation: CASSMRENTEAFF.

In DNA form, the CDR3 reads TGTGCCACCGAGGGCGGGGGCTCCAAGACCCAGTACTTC. Its translation is CATEGGGSKTQYF. This chain uses TRBV15 with TRBJ2-5; D might be TRBD2 (7 bases). Germline-derived CDR1 and CDR2 are LNHNV and YYDKDF (reference sequence). The CDR3 is 13 residues long. With 8 bases removed from V and 6 bases from J, the gap between germline ends came to 16 bases.

The CDR3 coding sequence is TGCGCCAGCAGCTTGGGACTAGCGGGGGGGTCTCCCTACAATGAGCAGTTCTTC. Its translation is CASSLGLAGGSPYNEQFF. The chain employs TRBV5-1 and TRBJ2-1, with 14 bases aligning to TRBD2. The CDR3 spans 18 residues. Germline V lookup: CDR1 SGHRS, CDR2 YFSETQ. With 0 bases clipped from V and 2 bases from J, the junction kept 4 bases outside the gene matches. Supplemented by reference TRBV5-1 and TRBJ2-1, the full variable domain reads KAGVTQTPRYLIKTRGQQVTLSCSPISGHRSVSWYQQTPGQGLQFLFEYFSETQRNKGNFPGRFSGRQFSNSRSEMNVSTLELGDSALYLCASSLGLAGGSPYNEQFFGPGTRLTVL.

The V gene is TRBV19, the J gene TRBJ1-6; no reliable D call. Germline lookup yields CDR1 LNHDA and CDR2 SQIVND (reference sequence). The CDR3 is 12 residues long. V was pared by 5 bases and J by 7 bases, with 6 bases between. Here the CDR3 DNA reads TGTGCCAGTAGTTTCCTAAATTCACCCCTCCACTTT. Encoded protein: CASSFLNSPLHF.

For this clone: A far larger clone lies a single base away; this is likely a read error. The chain carries TRBV12-3 or TRBV12-4 and TRBJ2-7; D gene unclear. V lost 6 bases to trimming and J lost 0 bases, with 6 bases between them. The CDR3 spans 12 residues. CDR3 residues: CASSPSSYEQYF. The CDR3 DNA reads as TGTGCCAGCAGCCCTAGCTCCTACGAGCAGTACTTC.

The chain couples TRBV9 to TRBJ2-1; D might be TRBD1 (5 bases). From germline, CDR1 is SGDLS and CDR2 YYNGEE. V was trimmed by 0 bases and J by 6 bases, leaving 10 bases between them. The CDR3 length is 14 residues. The CDR3 coding sequence is TGTGCCAGCAGCGTAGATCAGGGTTTCAATGAGCAGTTCTTC. Residues: CASSVDQGFNEQFF.

The chain joins TRBV3-1 (or the pseudogene TRBV3-2) to TRBJ1-6; TRBD1 might be the D (6 bases). V was clipped by 5 bases and J by 15 bases, with 14 bases between them. The CDR3 totals 12 residues. Germline V gene lookup returns CDR1 LGHDT and CDR2 YNNKEL (reference sequence). The CDR3 sequence is CASSNTGFFLHF. CDR3 DNA sequence: TGTGCCAGCAGCAATACAGGGTTCTTCCTCCACTTT.

V gene TRBV4-3 combines with J gene TRBJ2-7, with D uncertain. Trimming left V 1 base short and J 0 bases short, with 7 bases between. This CDR3 region has 14 residues. Per the germline V gene, CDR1 is LGHNA and CDR2 is YSLEER. CDR3 nucleotides: TGCGCCAGCAGCCAAGGCACATCCTCCTACGAGCAGTACTTC. Translating gives CASSQGTSSYEQYF.

This clone was detected once. The chain recombines TRBV7-9 with TRBJ2-3, with D perhaps matching TRBD2 (7 bases). Germline-derived CDR1 and CDR2 are SEHNR and FQNEAQ (reference sequence). The CDR3 loop spans 18 amino acids. The V gene lost 4 bases and the J gene lost 1 base, with 21 bases spanning the gap. CDR3 sequence (DNA): TGTGCCAGCAGCTCTCCTAGGGGGGGGGCGATTGGCACAGATACGCAGTATTTT. Translated: CASSSPRGGAIGTDTQYF.

The gene calls are TRBV6-5 and TRBJ2-3, with D hard to call. V shed 6 bases and J shed 4 bases, with 11 bases lying between them. The CDR3 is 13 residues long. Germline V lookup: CDR1 MNHEY, CDR2 SVGAGI. The CDR3 nucleotides are TGTGCCAGCAGCAGAGGTGTATCAGATACGCAGTATTTT. Translation gives CASSRGVSDTQYF.

Turning to this clone: Other DNA variants within this sample encode the same CDR3. This chain joins TRBV11-2 and TRBJ1-2; TRBD1 is a possible D gene (6 bases). The CDR3 covers 13 residues. Trimming shortened V by 1 base and J by 6 bases, and 9 bases separated the two germline ends. Per the germline V gene, CDR1 is SGHAT and CDR2 is FQNNGV. The CDR3: CASSLGTAHGYTF. The CDR3 DNA follows: TGTGCCAGCAGCTTAGGGACAGCCCATGGCTACACCTTC.

This chain uses TRBV19 with TRBJ2-2; 11 positions match TRBD2. V gave up 5 bases and J gave up 0 bases; unmatched junction bases: 23. The CDR3 contains 23 residues. CDR1 is LNHDA, CDR2 SQIVND, per germline (reference sequence). CDR3 in amino acids: CASSSLGTSGGFHTPSNTGELFF. The CDR3 DNA follows: TGTGCCAGTAGTTCGTTAGGTACTAGCGGGGGATTCCATACCCCATCGAACACCGGGGAGCTGTTTTTT.

CDR3 sequence reads: CASSQVSSGYNEQFF. The CDR3 nucleotides read TGTGCCAGCAGCCAAGTTTCTAGCGGCTACAATGAGCAGTTCTTC. The chain carries TRBV3-1 (or the pseudogene TRBV3-2) and TRBJ2-1; TRBD2 matches at 7 bases. CDR3 size: 15 residues. The V segment lost 1 base and the J segment 3 bases; nucleotides outside the gene matches: 3. Germline assignment: CDR1 LGHDT and CDR2 YNNKEL (reference sequence).

The chain links TRBV27 to TRBJ2-1; 9 bases match TRBD1. The CDR3 is 16 residues long. The V and J ends lost 4 bases and 9 bases, in that order; junction bases with no gene match: 13. Germline V gives CDR1 MNHEY, CDR2 SMNVEV (reference sequence). CDR3 in DNA: TGTGCCAGCAGTTCCGTACAGGGGGCCCTCGTCAGTGAGCAGTTCTTC. The encoded protein is CASSSVQGALVSEQFF.

About this clone: One junction end does not reproduce the germline sequence, and a read error may be involved. The CDR3 sequence: CASSLVPVF. The CDR3 region has the DNA TGTGCCAGCAGCTTAGTCCCGGTTTTT. This sequence joins TRBV7-9 and TRBJ1-1; D not resolved. CDR3 size: 9 residues. Germline CDR1 and CDR2: SEHNR and FQNEAQ (reference sequence).

The chain employs TRBV4-1 and TRBJ1-2; maybe TRBD1 (5 bases). The V gene lost 0 bases and the J gene lost 8 bases, with 13 bases spanning the gap. This CDR3 contains 14 residues. Looked up from germline, CDR1 is MGHRA and CDR2 is YSYEKL. CDR3 protein: CASSQDRVPWGYTF. The CDR3 DNA reads TGCGCCAGCAGCCAAGACAGGGTCCCGTGGGGCTACACCTTC.

Only a few counts were recorded for this clone. V is TRBV7-9 and J is TRBJ1-3; 7 bases are a match to TRBD1. This CDR3 contains 15 residues. Germline values: CDR1 SEHNR, CDR2 FQNEAQ (reference sequence). The J segment lost 0 bases and the V segment lost 5 bases, leaving 4 bases of the junction unmatched. CDR3 region: CASSRQGYSGNTIYF. The DNA for the CDR3 is TGTGCCAGCAGCCGACAGGGCTACTCTGGAAACACCATATATTTT.